This T cell receptor (beta chain) was found in a study of T cell repertoires in ileal Crohn's disease. Background on the study: All patients had surgery for stricturing (61%) or penetrating (around 39%) disease. About half of patients got postoperative therapy: under 12 thiopurines, about 20 anti-TNF.

Study-level results: Every patient over 26.8% clonality showed endoscopic recurrence. Clonal expansions were more frequent in active smokers than non-smokers at surgery.

V lost 6 bases and J 7 bases, leaving 12 bases between the germline ends. This CDR3 has 13 residues. Germline CDR1 is LNHDA and CDR2 is SQIVND (reference sequence). To note about this clone: Its antigen is unidentified.

Here immunoSEQ multiplex PCR was the method, and the copy in TCRdb shows in-frame clones only, minus some. The table lists 14,000 or so clones, 84% of them singletons, with 6.5% in the top ten. V is TRBV19 and J is TRBJ1-4; possible D gene TRBD1, 6 bases. This clonotype was sampled from an adult with Crohn's disease. Material for sequencing was ileal tissue. CDR3 amino acids: CASRASGAEKLFF. The CDR3 DNA is TGTGCCAGTAGAGCATCAGGGGCTGAAAAACTGTTTTTT.